These T cell receptor beta chains were read from a single sample in a study of CD8+ T cells in alopecia areata. Method: immunoSEQ multiplex PCR; TCRdb's copy keeps in-frame clones and lacks some. The sample gives 80,000 to 100,000 clones, roughly 40% of which show up once; roughly 18% is in the top ten. The sample here was CD8+ T cells sorted from blood, taken at week 24, from a patient treated with tofacitinib. Every receptor here comes from a human donor with alopecia areata. Both conserved end residues are part of each CDR3. The order of the fields is D gene, CDR3 length, clone size, J gene, V gene, CDR3 DNA, CDR3 protein. D genes are given only for firm matches. Expanded clones are given a class, and other clones once, few, many or no size at all.

d_gene: NA; len: 14; abundance: NA; j_gene: TRBJ2-2; v_gene: TRBV6-5; CDR3nt: TGTGCCAGCAGTTACTCGCGTAATAGAGGGGAGCTGTTTTTT; CDR3aa: CASSYSRNRGELFF
d_gene: TRBD2; len: 15; abundance: NA; j_gene: TRBJ2-7; v_gene: TRBV5-1; CDR3nt: TGCGCCAGCAGGTTAGCGGGAGACAGCTCCTACGAGCAGTACTTC; CDR3aa: CASRLAGDSSYEQYF
d_gene: NA; len: 18; abundance: NA; j_gene: TRBJ2-7; v_gene: TRBV4-2; CDR3nt: TGTGCCAGCAGCCAAGCCGGATCATCTAGGGCTTTCTCCTACGAGCAGTACTTC; CDR3aa: CASSQAGSSRAFSYEQYF
d_gene: NA; len: 17; abundance: NA; j_gene: TRBJ2-7; v_gene: TRBV4-1; CDR3nt: TGCGCCAGCAGCCAAGATCCAGGAACAGGTGACTCCTACGAGCAGTACTTC; CDR3aa: CASSQDPGTGDSYEQYF
d_gene: NA; len: 13; abundance: NA; j_gene: TRBJ1-2; v_gene: TRBV6-5; CDR3nt: TGTGCCAGCAGTTACACTAGTAAGGATGGCTACACCTTC; CDR3aa: CASSYTSKDGYTF
d_gene: TRBD2; len: 17; abundance: NA; j_gene: TRBJ2-1; v_gene: TRBV7-9; CDR3nt: TGTGCCAGCAGCCCCGTAGCGGGAAATCTCCCCTACAATGAGCAGTTCTTC; CDR3aa: CASSPVAGNLPYNEQFF
d_gene: NA; len: 14; abundance: few; j_gene: TRBJ2-3; v_gene: TRBV15; CDR3nt: TGTGCCACCAGCAGAGAGCTAGTTGCAGATACGCAGTATTTT; CDR3aa: CATSRELVADTQYF
d_gene: NA; len: 11; abundance: few; j_gene: TRBJ2-2; v_gene: TRBV6-1; CDR3nt: TGTGCCAGCAAGGAACCCCTGAAGCTGTTTTTT; CDR3aa: CASKEPLKLFF
d_gene: NA; len: 13; abundance: NA; j_gene: TRBJ2-7; v_gene: TRBV13; CDR3nt: TGTGCCAGCAGCGCGACAAGGGACCACGAGCAGTACTTC; CDR3aa: CASSATRDHEQYF
d_gene: NA; len: 13; abundance: NA; j_gene: TRBJ2-7; v_gene: TRBV29-1; CDR3nt: TGCAGCGTTGTGGCGTCCTTCGGTTACGAGCAGTACTTC; CDR3aa: CSVVASFGYEQYF
d_gene: NA; len: 13; abundance: NA; j_gene: TRBJ2-7; v_gene: TRBV7-9; CDR3nt: TGTGCCAGCAGGTTCGGGACCTCCTACGAGCAGTACTTC; CDR3aa: CASRFGTSYEQYF
d_gene: NA; len: 13; abundance: NA; j_gene: TRBJ2-7; v_gene: TRBV5-5; CDR3nt: TGTGCCAGCAGCGGGACTCCTGACTACGAGCAGTACTTC; CDR3aa: CASSGTPDYEQYF
d_gene: NA; len: 15; abundance: NA; j_gene: TRBJ2-7; v_gene: TRBV7-9; CDR3nt: TGTGCCAGCAGCTTAGAAATACGGGACCCCTACGAGCAGTACTTC; CDR3aa: CASSLEIRDPYEQYF
d_gene: TRBD1; len: 13; abundance: NA; j_gene: TRBJ2-7; v_gene: TRBV5-1; CDR3nt: TGCGCCAGCAGCGAGACAGGGTCCTACGAGCAGTACTTC; CDR3aa: CASSETGSYEQYF
d_gene: NA; len: 14; abundance: NA; j_gene: TRBJ2-3; v_gene: TRBV28; CDR3nt: TGTGCCAGCAGTAGTATGCAGGGGATAGATACGCAGTATTTT; CDR3aa: CASSSMQGIDTQYF
d_gene: NA; len: 17; abundance: once; j_gene: TRBJ2-7; v_gene: TRBV29-1; CDR3nt: TGCAGCGTTGAAGATCAGGCCCCAGAGGGGGGGTTTGACGAGCAGTACTTC; CDR3aa: CSVEDQAPEGGFDEQYF
d_gene: TRBD2; len: 16; abundance: few; j_gene: TRBJ2-1; v_gene: TRBV14; CDR3nt: TGTGCCAGCAGCCCCAGAGCCGGGACTAACCACAATGAGCAGTTCTTC; CDR3aa: CASSPRAGTNHNEQFF
d_gene: TRBD1; len: 17; abundance: NA; j_gene: TRBJ2-2; v_gene: TRBV4-1; CDR3nt: TGCGCCAGCAGCCAAGGGAGTACAGGGGGCTTATCCGGGGAGCTGTTTTTT; CDR3aa: CASSQGSTGGLSGELFF
d_gene: NA; len: 16; abundance: NA; j_gene: TRBJ1-1; v_gene: TRBV4-1; CDR3nt: TGCGCCAGCAGCCACCTCTCAGGACTTCGGAACACTGAAGCTTTCTTT; CDR3aa: CASSHLSGLRNTEAFF
d_gene: TRBD2; len: 13; abundance: few; j_gene: TRBJ2-7; v_gene: TRBV29-1; CDR3nt: TGCAGCGTTCGGGGGGGATCCACCTACGAGCAGTACTTC; CDR3aa: CSVRGGSTYEQYF
d_gene: NA; len: 12; abundance: NA; j_gene: TRBJ2-5; v_gene: TRBV9; CDR3nt: TGTGCCAGCAGCGGTTTGGGCGAGACCCAGTACTTC; CDR3aa: CASSGLGETQYF
d_gene: TRBD1; len: 13; abundance: few; j_gene: TRBJ2-5; v_gene: TRBV7-9; CDR3nt: TGTGCCAGCACTGGGACAGTCGAAGAGACCCAGTACTTC; CDR3aa: CASTGTVEETQYF